Described below is a single T cell receptor (beta chain) sequence and its context. Its antigen is unknown. Sequencing was performed with immunoSEQ multiplex PCR; in TCRdb, only in-frame clones are kept and a portion is missing. This table has fewer than 7,000 clones, around nine tenths appearing once. This CDR3 has 14 residues. The germline V gene has CDR1 SGDLS and CDR2 YYNGEE. The ends were cut back, 3 bases at V and 1 base at J, with 8 bases in the middle. This record belongs to a study of pediatric ulcerative colitis. Points from the study as a whole: A couple of patients' blood samples yielded substantially fewer templates. Compared with controls, ulcerative colitis showed greater blood-rectum clone sharing. In rectum, acute severe colitis had expanded clones and less diversity.

At colonoscopy, a blood sample was also collected. The sequence came from a girl under 18 who was a control in a study of pediatric ulcerative colitis. The source material was blood. The chain couples TRBV9 to TRBJ1-3; D is possibly TRBD1 (6 bases). This CDR3 reads CASSGGTSGNTIYF. DNA of the CDR3: TGTGCCAGCAGCGGCGGGACATCTGGAAACACCATATATTTT. The variable domain in full, with the rest retrieved from reference TRBV9 and TRBJ1-3, is DSGVTQTPKHLITATGQRVTLRCSPRSGDLSVYWYQQSLDQGLQFLIQYYNGEERAKGNILERFSAQQFPDLHSELNLSSLELGDSALYFCASSGGTSGNTIYFGEGSWLTVV.